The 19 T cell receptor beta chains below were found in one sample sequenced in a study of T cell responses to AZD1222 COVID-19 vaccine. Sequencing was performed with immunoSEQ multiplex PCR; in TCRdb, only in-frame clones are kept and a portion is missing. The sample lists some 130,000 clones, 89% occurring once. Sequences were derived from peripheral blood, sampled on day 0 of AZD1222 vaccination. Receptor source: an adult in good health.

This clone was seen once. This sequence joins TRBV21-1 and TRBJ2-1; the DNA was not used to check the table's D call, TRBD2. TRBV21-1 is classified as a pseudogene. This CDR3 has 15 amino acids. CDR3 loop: CASSYGTSYNNEQFF. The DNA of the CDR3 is TGTGCCAGCAGCTACGGGACTAGCTATAACAATGAGCAGTTCTTC.

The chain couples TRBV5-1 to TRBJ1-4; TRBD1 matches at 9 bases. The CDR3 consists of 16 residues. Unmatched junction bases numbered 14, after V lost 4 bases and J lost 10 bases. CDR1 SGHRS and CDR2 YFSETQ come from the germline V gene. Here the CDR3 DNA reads TGCGCCAGCAGCCCAGATGGCGGGACAGGGTCCGGAAAACTGTTTTTT. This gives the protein CASSPDGGTGSGKLFF.

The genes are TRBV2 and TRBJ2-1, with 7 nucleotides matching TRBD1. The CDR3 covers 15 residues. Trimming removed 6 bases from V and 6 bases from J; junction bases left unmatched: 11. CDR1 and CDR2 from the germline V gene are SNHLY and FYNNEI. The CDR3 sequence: CASSQNSRDSNEQFF. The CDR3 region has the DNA TGTGCCAGCAGCCAAAACTCCAGGGACAGCAATGAGCAGTTCTTC.

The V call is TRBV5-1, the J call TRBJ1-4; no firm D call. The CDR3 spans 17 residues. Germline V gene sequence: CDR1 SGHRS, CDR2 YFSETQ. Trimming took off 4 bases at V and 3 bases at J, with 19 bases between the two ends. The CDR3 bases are TGCGCCAGCAGCCCACGGACCACTCACGGGGCTAATGAAAAACTGTTTTTT. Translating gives CASSPRTTHGANEKLFF.

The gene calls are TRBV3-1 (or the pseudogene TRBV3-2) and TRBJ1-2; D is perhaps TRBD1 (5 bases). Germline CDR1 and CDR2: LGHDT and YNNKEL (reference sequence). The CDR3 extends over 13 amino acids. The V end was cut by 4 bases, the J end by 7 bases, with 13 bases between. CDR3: CASSPLGALGYTF. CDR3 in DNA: TGTGCCAGCAGCCCCCTTGGGGCGCTTGGCTACACCTTC.

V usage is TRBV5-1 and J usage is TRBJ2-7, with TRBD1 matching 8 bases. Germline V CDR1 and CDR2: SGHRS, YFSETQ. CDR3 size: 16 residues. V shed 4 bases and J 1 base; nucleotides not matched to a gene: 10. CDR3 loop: CASSPRGQGTSYEQYF. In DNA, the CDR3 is TGCGCCAGCAGCCCCAGAGGACAGGGAACTTCCTACGAGCAGTACTTC.

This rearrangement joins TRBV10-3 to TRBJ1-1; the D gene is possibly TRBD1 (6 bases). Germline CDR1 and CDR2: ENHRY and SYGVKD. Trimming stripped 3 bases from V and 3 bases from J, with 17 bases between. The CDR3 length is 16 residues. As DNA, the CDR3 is TGTGCCATCAGTGACCGGCAGGTGAAGGGGGACACTGAAGCTTTCTTT. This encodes CAISDRQVKGDTEAFF.

Here the CDR3 reads CASSRRLAGENTGELFF. Written as DNA, the CDR3 is TGTGCCAGCAGCCGCCGACTAGCGGGGGAGAACACCGGGGAGCTGTTTTTT. The V call is TRBV3-1 (or the pseudogene TRBV3-2), the J call TRBJ2-2, with 12 positions matching TRBD2. The germline gives CDR1 LGHDT, CDR2 YNNKEL (reference sequence). V lost 4 bases to trimming and J lost 1 base; unmatched junction nucleotides: 4. The CDR3 has 17 amino acids.

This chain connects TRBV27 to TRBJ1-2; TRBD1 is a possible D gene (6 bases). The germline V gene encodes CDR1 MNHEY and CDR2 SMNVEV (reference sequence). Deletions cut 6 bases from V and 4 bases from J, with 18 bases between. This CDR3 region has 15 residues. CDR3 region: CASRQDRWGFYGYTF. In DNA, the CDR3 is TGTGCCAGCAGGCAAGACAGGTGGGGATTCTATGGCTACACCTTC.

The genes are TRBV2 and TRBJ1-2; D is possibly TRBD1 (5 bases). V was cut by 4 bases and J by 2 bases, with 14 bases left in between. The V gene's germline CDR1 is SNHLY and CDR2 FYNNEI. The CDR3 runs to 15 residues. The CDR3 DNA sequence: TGTGCCAGCAGTGCCGGAGGGCAGGGAAACTATGGCTACACCTTC. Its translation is CASSAGGQGNYGYTF.

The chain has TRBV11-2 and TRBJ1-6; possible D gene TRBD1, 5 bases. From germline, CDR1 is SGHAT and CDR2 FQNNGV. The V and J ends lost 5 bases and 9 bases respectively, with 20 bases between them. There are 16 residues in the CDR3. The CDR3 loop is CASSKGSGPRGSPLHF. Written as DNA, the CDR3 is TGTGCCAGCAGCAAAGGTTCAGGGCCTAGGGGTTCACCCCTCCACTTT.

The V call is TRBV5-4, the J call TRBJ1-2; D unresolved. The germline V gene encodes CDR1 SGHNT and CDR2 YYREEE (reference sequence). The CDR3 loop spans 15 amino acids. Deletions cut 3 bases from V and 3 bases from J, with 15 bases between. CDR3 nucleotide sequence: TGTGCCAGCAGCTCCGGGCAGATTTTGGACTATGGCTACACCTTC. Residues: CASSSGQILDYGYTF.

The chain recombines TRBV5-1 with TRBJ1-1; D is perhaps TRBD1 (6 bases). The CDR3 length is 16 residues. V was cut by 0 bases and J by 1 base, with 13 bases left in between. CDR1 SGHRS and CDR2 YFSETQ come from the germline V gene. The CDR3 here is CASSLGVGQRNTEAFF. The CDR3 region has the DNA TGCGCCAGCAGCTTGGGTGTCGGACAGAGGAACACTGAAGCTTTCTTT. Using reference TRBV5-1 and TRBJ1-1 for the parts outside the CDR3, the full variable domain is KAGVTQTPRYLIKTRGQQVTLSCSPISGHRSVSWYQQTPGQGLQFLFEYFSETQRNKGNFPGRFSGRQFSNSRSEMNVSTLELGDSALYLCASSLGVGQRNTEAFFGQGTRLTVV.

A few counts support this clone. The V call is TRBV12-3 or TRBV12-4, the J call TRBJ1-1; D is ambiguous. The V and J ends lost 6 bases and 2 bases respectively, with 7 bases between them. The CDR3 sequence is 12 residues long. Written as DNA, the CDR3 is TGTGCCAGCAGCCGGACCAACACTGAAGCTTTCTTT. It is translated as CASSRTNTEAFF.

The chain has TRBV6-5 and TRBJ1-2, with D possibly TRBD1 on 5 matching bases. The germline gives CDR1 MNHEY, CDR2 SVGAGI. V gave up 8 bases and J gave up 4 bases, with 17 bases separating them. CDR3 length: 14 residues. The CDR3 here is CASRTAGGFYGYTF. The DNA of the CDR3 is TGTGCCAGCCGGACGGCGGGGGGTTTCTATGGCTACACCTTC.

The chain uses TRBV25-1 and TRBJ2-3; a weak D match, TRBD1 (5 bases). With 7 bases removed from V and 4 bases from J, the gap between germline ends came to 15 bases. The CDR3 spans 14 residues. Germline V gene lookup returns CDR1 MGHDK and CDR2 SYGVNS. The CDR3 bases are TGTGCCAGCATGGTCCAGGGTCGGGCAGATACGCAGTATTTT. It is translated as CASMVQGRADTQYF. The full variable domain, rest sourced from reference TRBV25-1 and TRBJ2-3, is EADIYQTPRYLVIGTGKKITLECSQTMGHDKMYWYQQDPGMELHLIHYSYGVNSTEKGDLSSESTVSRIRTEHFPLTLESARPSHTSQYLCASMVQGRADTQYFGPGTRLTVL.

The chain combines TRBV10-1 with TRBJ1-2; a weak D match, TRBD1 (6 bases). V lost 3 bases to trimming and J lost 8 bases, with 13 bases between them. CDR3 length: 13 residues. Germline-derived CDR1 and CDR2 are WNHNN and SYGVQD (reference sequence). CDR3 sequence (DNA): TGCGCCAGCAGTGAAGGCGGCAGGGGCGGCTACACCTTC. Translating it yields CASSEGGRGGYTF.

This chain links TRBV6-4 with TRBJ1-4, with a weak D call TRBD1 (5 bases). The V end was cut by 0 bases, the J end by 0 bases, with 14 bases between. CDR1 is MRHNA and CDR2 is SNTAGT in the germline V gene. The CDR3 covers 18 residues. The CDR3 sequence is CASSDSRDRSATNEKLFF. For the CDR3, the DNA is TGTGCCAGCAGTGACTCCCGGGACCGGTCAGCAACTAATGAAAAACTGTTTTTT.

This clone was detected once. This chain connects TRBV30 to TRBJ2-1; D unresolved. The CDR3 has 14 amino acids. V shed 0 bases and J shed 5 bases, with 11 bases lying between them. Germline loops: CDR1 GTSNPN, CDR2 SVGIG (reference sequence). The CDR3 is CAWSVVLWDNEQFF. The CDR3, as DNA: TGTGCCTGGAGTGTAGTTTTGTGGGACAATGAGCAGTTCTTC.